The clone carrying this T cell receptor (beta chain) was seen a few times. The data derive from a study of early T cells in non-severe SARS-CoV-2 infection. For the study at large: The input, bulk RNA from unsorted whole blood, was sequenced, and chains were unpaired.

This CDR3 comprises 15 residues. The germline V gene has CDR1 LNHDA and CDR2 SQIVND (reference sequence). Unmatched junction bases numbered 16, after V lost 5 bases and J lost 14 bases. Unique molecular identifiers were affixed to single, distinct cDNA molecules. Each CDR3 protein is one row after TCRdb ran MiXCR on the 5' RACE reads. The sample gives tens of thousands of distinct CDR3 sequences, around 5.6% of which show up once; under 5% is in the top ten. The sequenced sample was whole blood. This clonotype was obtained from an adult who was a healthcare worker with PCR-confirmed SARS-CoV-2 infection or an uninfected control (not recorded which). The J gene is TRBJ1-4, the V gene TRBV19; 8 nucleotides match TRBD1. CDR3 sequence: CASSPLDRASSRLFF. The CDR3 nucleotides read TGTGCCAGTAGTCCTCTGGACAGGGCATCGTCTAGGCTGTTTTTT.